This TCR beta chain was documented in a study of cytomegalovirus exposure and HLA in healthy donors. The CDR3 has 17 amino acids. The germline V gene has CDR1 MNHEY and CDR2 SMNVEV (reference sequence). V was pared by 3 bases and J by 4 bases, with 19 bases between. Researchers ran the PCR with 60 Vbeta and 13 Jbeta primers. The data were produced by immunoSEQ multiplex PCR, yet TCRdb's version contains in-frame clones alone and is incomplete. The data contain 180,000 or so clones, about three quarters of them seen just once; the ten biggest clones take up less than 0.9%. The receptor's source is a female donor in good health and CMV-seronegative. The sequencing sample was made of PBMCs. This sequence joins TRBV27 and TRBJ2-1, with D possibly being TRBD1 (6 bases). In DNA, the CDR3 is TGTGCCAGCAGTTTGGACCCTCGGGACACACATTACAATGAGCAGTTCTTC. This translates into CASSLDPRDTHYNEQFF.